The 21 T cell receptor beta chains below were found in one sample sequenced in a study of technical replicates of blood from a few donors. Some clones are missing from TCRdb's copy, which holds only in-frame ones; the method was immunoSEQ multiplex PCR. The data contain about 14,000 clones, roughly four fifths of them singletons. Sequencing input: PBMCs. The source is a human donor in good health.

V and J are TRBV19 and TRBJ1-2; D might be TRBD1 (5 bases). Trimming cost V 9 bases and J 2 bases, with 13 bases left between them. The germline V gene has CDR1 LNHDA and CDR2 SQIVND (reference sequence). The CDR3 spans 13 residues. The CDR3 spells CASASGFNYGYTF. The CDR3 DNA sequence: TGTGCCAGCGCATCAGGGTTCAACTATGGCTACACCTTC.

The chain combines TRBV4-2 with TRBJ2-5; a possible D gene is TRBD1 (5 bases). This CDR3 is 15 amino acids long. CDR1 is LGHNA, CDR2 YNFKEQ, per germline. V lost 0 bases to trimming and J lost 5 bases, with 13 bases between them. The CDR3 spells CASSQELRDGETQYF. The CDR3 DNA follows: TGTGCCAGCAGCCAAGAACTCAGGGATGGGGAGACCCAGTACTTC.

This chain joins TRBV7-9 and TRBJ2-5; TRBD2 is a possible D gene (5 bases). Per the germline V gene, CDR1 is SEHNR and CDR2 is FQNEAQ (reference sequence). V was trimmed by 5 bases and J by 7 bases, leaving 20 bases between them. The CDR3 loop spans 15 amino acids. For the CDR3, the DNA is TGTGCCAGCAGCCCATTCGGTGGGTCAGAGGGGACCCAGTACTTC. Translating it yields CASSPFGGSEGTQYF.

DNA of the CDR3: TGTGCCAGCAGCACAGGGGAACAGTTCTTC. Translation gives CASSTGEQFF. V is TRBV6-1 and J is TRBJ2-1; 7 positions agree with TRBD1. Germline values: CDR1 MNHNS, CDR2 SASEGT. This CDR3 is 10 amino acids long. V gave up 6 bases and J gave up 13 bases; unmatched junction bases: 3.

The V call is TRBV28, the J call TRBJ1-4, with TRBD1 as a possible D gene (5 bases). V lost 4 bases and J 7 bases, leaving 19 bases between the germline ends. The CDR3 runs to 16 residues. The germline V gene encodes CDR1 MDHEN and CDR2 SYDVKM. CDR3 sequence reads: CASSSQTGGMGEKLFF. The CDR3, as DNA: TGTGCCAGCAGTTCCCAAACAGGAGGGATGGGTGAAAAACTGTTTTTT. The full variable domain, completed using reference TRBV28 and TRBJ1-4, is DVKVTQSSRYLVKRTGEKVFLECVQDMDHENMFWYRQDPGLGLRLIYFSYDVKMKEKGDIPEGYSVSREKKERFSLILESASTNQTSMYLCASSSQTGGMGEKLFFGSGTQLSVL.

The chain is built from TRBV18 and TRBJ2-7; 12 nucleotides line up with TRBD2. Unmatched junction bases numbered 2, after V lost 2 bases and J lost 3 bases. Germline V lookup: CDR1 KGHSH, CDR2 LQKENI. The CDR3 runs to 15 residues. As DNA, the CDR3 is TGTGCCAGCTCACCAGGACTAGCGGGAAACTACGAGCAGTACTTC. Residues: CASSPGLAGNYEQYF.

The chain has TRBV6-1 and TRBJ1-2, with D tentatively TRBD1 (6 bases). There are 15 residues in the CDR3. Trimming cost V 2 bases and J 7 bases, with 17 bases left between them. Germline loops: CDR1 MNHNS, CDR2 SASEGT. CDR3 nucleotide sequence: TGTGCCAGCAGTGAATCAGGGGACGGCCGGGGTGGCTACACCTTC. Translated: CASSESGDGRGGYTF.

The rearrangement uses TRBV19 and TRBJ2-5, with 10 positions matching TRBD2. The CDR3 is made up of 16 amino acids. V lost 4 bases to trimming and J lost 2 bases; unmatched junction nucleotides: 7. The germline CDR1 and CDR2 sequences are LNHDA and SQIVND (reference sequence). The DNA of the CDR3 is TGTGCCAGTAGTACTAGCGGGAGAGGGGTTCAAGAGACCCAGTACTTC. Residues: CASSTSGRGVQETQYF.

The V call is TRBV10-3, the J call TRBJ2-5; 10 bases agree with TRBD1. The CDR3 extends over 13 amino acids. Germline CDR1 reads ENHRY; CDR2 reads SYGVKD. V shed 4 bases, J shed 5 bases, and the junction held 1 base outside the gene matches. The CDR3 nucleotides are TGTGCCATCAGTGGGGGACAGGGGGAGACCCAGTACTTC. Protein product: CAISGGQGETQYF.

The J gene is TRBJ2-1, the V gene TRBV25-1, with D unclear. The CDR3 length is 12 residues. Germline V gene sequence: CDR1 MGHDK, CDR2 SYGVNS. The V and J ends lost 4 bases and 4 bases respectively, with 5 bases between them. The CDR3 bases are TGTGCCAGCAGTGGGAGTTACAATGAGCAGTTCTTC. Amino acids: CASSGSYNEQFF.

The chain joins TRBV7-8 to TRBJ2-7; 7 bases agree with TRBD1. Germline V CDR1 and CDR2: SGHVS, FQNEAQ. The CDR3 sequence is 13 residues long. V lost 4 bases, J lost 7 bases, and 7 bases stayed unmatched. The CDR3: CASSSGQAWEQYF. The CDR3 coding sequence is TGTGCCAGCAGCTCCGGACAGGCCTGGGAGCAGTACTTC.

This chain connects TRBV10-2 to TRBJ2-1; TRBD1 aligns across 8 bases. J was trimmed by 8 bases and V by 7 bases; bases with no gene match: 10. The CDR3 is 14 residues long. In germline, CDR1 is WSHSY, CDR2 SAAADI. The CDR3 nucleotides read TGCGCCAGCATGGTGCAGGGGGCTGTTTATGAGCAGTTCTTC. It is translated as CASMVQGAVYEQFF.

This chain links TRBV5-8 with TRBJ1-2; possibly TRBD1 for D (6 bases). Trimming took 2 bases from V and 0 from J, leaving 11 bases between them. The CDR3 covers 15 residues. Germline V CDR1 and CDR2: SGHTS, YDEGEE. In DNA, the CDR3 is TGTGCCAGCAGCTTACAGGGTTGGGCTAACTATGGCTACACCTTC. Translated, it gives CASSLQGWANYGYTF.

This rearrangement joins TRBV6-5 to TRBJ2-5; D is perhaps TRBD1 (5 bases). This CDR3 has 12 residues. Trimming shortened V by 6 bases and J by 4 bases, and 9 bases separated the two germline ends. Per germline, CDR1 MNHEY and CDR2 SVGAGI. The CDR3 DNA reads TGTGCCAGCAGCCCAGGGTTAGAGACCCAGTACTTC. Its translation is CASSPGLETQYF.

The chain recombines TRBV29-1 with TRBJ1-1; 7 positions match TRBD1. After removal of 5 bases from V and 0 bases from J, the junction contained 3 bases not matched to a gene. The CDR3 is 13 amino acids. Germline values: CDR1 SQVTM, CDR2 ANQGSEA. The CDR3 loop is CSVSTGMNTEAFF. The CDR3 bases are TGCAGCGTTTCGACAGGGATGAACACTGAAGCTTTCTTT. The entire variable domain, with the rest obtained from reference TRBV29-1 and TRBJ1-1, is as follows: SAVISQKPSRDICQRGTSLTIQCQVDSQVTMMFWYRQQPGQSLTLIATANQGSEATYESGFVIDKFPISRPNLTFSTLTVSNMSPEDSSIYLCSVSTGMNTEAFFGQGTRLTVV.

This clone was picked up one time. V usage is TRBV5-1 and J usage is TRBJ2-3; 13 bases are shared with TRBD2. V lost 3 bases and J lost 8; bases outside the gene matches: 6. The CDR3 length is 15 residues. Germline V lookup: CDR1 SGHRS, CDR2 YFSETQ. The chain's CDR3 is CASSSTSGRVGTQYF. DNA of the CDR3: TGCGCCAGCAGCTCCACTAGCGGGAGGGTTGGTACGCAGTATTTT.

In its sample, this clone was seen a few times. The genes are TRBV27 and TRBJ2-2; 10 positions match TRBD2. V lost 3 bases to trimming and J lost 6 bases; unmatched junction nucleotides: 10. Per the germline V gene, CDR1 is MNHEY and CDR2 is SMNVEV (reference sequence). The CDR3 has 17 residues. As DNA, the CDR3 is TGTGCCAGCAGTTTCGTAGCTAGCGGGAGTGGGGCCGGGGAGCTGTTTTTT. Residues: CASSFVASGSGAGELFF.

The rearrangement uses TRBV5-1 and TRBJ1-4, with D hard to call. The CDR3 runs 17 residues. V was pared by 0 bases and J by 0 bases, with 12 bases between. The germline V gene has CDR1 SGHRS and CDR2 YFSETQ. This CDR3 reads CASSLAGVVSTNEKLFF. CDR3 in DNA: TGCGCCAGCAGCTTGGCCGGGGTCGTATCAACTAATGAAAAACTGTTTTTT.

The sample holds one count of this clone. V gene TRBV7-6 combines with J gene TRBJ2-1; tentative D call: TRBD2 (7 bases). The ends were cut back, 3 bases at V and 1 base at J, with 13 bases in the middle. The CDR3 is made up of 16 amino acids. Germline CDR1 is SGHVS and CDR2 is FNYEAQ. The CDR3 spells CASSFLGRGSYNEQFF. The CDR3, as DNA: TGTGCCAGCAGCTTCCTTGGGAGGGGGTCCTACAATGAGCAGTTCTTC.

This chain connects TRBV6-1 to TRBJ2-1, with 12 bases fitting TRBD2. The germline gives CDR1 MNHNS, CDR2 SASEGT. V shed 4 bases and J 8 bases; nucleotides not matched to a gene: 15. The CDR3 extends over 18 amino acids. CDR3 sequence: CASSGSISSGRARDEQFF. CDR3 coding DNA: TGTGCCAGCAGTGGAAGCATATCTAGCGGGAGGGCCAGAGATGAGCAGTTCTTC.

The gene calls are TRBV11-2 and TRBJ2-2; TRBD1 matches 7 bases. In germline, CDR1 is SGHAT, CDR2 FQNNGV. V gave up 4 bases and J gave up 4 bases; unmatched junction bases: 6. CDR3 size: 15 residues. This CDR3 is CASSSPDRTTGELFF. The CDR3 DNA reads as TGTGCCAGCAGCTCACCGGACAGGACCACCGGGGAGCTGTTTTTT.